One T cell receptor beta chain is described in this entry. This sample was taken from a study of cytomegalovirus exposure and HLA in healthy donors. Germline CDR1 SGHTA, CDR2 FQGTGA. The CDR3 runs 14 residues. Trimming removed 4 bases from V and 1 base from J, with 8 bases in between. PCR employed 60 Vbeta and 13 Jbeta primers. Profiled with immunoSEQ multiplex PCR; TCRdb holds only in-frame clones, not every one. The data show fewer than 200,000 clones, approximately 82% seen once. Sequencing used PBMCs. The receptor was isolated from a woman aged 30 to 39 in good health and CMV-seronegative. This chain joins TRBV7-3 and TRBJ1-3; D uncertain. CDR3 sequence (DNA): TGTGCCAGCAGCTCAGGCTCGTCTGGAAACACCATATATTTT. The encoded protein is CASSSGSSGNTIYF. The complete variable domain, with remaining parts taken from reference TRBV7-3 and TRBJ1-3, reads GAGVSQTPSNKVTEKGKYVELRCDPISGHTALYWYRQSLGQGPEFLIYFQGTGAADDSGLPNDRFFAVRPEGSVSTLKIQRTERGDSAVYLCASSSGSSGNTIYFGEGSWLTVV.